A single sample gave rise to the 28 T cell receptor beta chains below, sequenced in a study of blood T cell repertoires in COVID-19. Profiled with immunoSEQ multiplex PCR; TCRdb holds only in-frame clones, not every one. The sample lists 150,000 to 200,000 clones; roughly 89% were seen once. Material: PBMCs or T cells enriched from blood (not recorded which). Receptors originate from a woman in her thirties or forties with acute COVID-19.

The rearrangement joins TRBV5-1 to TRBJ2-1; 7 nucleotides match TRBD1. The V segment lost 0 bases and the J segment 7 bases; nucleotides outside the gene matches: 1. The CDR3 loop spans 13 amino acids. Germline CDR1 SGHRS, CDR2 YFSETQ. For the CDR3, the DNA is TGCGCCAGCAGCTTGGGACAGGGAAATGAGCAGTTCTTC. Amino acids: CASSLGQGNEQFF.

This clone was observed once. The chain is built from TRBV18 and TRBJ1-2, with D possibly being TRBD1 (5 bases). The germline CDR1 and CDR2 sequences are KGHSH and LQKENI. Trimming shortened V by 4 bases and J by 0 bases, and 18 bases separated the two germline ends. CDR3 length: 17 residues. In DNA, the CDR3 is TGTGCCAGCTCACGGAACGAGGGACTTACGGCTAACTATGGCTACACCTTC. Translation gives CASSRNEGLTANYGYTF.

CDR3 nucleotide sequence: TGTGCCAGCAGTTACGGGACTAGCGCCGGGGAGCTGTTTTTT. This translates into CASSYGTSAGELFF. The chain uses TRBV6-2 or TRBV6-3 and TRBJ2-2, with 10 bases lining up with TRBD2. The V gene's germline CDR1 is MNHEY and CDR2 SVGEGT. CDR3 length: 14 amino acids. The J segment lost 6 bases and the V segment lost 2 bases, leaving 0 bases of the junction unmatched.

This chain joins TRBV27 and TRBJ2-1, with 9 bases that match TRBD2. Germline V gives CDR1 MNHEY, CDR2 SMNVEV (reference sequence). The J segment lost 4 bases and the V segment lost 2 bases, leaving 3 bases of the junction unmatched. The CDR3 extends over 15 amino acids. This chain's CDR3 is CASSLNAGGYNEQFF. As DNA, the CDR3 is TGTGCCAGCAGTTTAAACGCGGGAGGGTACAATGAGCAGTTCTTC.

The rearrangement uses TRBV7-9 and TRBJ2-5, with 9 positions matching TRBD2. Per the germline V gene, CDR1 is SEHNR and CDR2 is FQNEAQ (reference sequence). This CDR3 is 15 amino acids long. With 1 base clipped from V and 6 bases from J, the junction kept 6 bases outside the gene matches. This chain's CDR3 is CASSLVAGAIQTQYF. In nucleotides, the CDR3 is TGTGCCAGCAGCTTAGTAGCGGGAGCAATACAGACCCAGTACTTC.

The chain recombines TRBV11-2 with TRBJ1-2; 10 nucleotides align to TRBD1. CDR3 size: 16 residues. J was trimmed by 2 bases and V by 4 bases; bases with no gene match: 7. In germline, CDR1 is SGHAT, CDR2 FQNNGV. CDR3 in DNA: TGTGCCAGCAGCTCAGGACAGGGGGAAGCAAACTATGGCTACACCTTC. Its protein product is CASSSGQGEANYGYTF.

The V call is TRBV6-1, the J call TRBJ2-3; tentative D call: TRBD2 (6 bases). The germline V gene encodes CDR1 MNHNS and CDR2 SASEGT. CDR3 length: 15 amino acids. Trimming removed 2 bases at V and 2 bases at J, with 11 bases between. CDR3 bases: TGTGCCAGCAGTGAATCGGGGGTTGCCACAGATACGCAGTATTTT. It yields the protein CASSESGVATDTQYF.

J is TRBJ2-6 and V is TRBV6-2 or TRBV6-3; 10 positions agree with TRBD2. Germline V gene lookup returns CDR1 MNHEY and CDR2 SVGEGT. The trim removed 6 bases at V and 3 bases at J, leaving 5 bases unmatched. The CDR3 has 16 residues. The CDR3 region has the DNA TGTGCCAGCAGCAGCGGGGGGGCTGGTGGGGCCAACGTCCTGACTTTC. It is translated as CASSSGGAGGANVLTF.

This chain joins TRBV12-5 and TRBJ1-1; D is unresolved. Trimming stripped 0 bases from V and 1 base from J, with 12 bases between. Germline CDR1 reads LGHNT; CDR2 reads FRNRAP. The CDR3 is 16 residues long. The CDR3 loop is CASGLVSVRTNTEAFF. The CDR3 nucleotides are TGTGCTAGTGGTTTGGTAAGCGTCAGAACGAACACTGAAGCTTTCTTT. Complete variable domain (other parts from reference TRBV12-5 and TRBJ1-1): DARVTQTPRHKVTEMGQEVTMRCQPILGHNTVFWYRQTMMQGLELLAYFRNRAPLDDSGMPKDRFSAEMPDATLATLKIQPSEPRDSAVYFCASGLVSVRTNTEAFFGQGTRLTVV.

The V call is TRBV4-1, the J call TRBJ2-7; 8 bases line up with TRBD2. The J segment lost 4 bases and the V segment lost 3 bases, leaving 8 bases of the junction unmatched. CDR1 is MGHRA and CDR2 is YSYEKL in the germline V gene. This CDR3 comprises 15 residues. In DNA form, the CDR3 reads TGCGCCAGCAGCCAGGTCGGGCGGGGGGTTTACGAGCAGTACTTC. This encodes CASSQVGRGVYEQYF.

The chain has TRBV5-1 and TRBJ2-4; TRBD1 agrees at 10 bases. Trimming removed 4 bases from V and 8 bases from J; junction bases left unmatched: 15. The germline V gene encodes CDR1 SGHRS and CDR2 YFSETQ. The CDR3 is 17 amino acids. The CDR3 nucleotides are TGCGCCAGCAGCCATGACGGGACAGGGGTAACAGGGGACATTCAGTACTTC. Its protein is CASSHDGTGVTGDIQYF.

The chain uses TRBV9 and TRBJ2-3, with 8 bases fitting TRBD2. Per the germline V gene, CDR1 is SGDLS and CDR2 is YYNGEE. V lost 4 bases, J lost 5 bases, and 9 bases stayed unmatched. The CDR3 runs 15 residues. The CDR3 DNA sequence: TGTGCCAGCAGCCCCGCTAGCGGGCCCCAAGATACGCAGTATTTT. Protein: CASSPASGPQDTQYF.

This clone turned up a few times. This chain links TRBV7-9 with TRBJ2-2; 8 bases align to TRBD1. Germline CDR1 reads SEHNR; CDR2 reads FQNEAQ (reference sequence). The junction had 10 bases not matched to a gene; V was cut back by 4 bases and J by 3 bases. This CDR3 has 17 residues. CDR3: CASSSRQGQVYTGELFF. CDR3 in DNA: TGTGCCAGCAGCTCCCGACAGGGACAGGTTTACACCGGGGAGCTGTTTTTT.

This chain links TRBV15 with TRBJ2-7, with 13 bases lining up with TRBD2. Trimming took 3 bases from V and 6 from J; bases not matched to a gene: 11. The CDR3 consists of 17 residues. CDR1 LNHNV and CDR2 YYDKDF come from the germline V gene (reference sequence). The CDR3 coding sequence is TGTGCCACCAGCAGGGGCTCCGGGACTAGCGGGATGAGCGAGCAGTACTTC. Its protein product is CATSRGSGTSGMSEQYF.

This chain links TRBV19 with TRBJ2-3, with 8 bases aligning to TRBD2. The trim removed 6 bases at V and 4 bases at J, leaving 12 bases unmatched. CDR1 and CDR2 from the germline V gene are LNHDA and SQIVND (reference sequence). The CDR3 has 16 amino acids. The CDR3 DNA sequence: TGTGCCAGTAGCCCCCGCGGGGGGACTGGGGCAGATACGCAGTATTTT. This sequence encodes CASSPRGGTGADTQYF.

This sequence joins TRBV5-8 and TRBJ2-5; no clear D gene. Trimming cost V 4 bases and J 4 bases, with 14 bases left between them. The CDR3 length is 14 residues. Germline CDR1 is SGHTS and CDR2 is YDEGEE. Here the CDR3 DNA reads TGTGCCAGCAGCCATCAGGCGCTCGGAGAGACCCAGTACTTC. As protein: CASSHQALGETQYF.

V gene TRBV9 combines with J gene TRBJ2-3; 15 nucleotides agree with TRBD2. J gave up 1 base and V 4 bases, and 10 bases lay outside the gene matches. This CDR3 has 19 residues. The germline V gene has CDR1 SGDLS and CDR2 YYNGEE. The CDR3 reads CASSPEGLAGGGGTDTQYF. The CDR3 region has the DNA TGTGCCAGCAGCCCCGAGGGACTAGCGGGGGGAGGGGGCACAGATACGCAGTATTTT.

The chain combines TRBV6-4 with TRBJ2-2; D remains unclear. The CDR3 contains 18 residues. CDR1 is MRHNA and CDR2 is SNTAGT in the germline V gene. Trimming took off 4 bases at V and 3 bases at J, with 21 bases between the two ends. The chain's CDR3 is CASSGFSHRQSHTGELFF. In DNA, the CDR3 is TGTGCCAGCAGTGGGTTTAGCCATCGGCAATCACACACCGGGGAGCTGTTTTTT.

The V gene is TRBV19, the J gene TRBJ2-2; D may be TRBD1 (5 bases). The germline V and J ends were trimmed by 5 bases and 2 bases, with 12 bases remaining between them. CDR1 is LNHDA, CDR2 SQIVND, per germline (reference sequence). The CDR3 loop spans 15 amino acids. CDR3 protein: CASSFTRGNTGELFF. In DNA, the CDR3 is TGTGCCAGTAGTTTCACAAGGGGCAACACCGGGGAGCTGTTTTTT.

The CDR3 bases are TGTGCCTGGAGTGTAGCGGGGGCCCTCAATCAGCCCCAGCATTTT. Translation: CAWSVAGALNQPQHF. The chain couples TRBV30 to TRBJ1-5; possible D gene TRBD1, 6 bases. CDR1 is GTSNPN, CDR2 SVGIG, per germline (reference sequence). CDR3 length equals 15 residues. The V gene lost 0 bases and the J gene lost 3 bases, with 12 bases spanning the gap.

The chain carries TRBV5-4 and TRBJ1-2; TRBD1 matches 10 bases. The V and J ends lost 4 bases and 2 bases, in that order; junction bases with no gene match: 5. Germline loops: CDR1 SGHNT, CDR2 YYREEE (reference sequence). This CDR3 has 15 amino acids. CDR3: CASSRGTGENYGYTF. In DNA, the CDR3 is TGTGCCAGCAGCAGGGGGACAGGGGAAAACTATGGCTACACCTTC.

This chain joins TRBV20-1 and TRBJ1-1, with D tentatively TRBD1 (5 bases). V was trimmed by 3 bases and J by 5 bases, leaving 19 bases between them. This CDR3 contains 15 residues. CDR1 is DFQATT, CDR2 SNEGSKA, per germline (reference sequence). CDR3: CSASFGGIVGTEAFF. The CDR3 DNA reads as TGCAGTGCTAGTTTCGGGGGGATAGTAGGGACTGAAGCTTTCTTT.

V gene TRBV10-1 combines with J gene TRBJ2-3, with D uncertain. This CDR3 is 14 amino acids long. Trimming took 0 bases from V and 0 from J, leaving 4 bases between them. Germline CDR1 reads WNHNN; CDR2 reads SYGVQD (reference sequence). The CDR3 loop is CASSESHSTDTQYF. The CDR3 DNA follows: TGCGCCAGCAGTGAGTCACACAGCACAGATACGCAGTATTTT.

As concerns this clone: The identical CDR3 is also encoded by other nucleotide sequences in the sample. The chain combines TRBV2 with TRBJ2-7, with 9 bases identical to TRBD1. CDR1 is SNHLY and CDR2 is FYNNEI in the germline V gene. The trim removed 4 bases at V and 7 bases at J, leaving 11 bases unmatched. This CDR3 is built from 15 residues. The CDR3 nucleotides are TGTGCCAGCAGTGTAAGACAGGGGGATCTCGGTGAGCAGTACTTC. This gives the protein CASSVRQGDLGEQYF.

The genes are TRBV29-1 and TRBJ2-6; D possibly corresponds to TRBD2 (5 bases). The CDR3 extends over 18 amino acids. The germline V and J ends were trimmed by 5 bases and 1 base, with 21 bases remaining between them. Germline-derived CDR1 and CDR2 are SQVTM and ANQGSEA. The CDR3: CSVLAGPNRESGANVLTF. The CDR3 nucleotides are TGCAGCGTTCTAGCAGGACCGAATAGGGAATCTGGGGCCAACGTCCTGACTTTC.

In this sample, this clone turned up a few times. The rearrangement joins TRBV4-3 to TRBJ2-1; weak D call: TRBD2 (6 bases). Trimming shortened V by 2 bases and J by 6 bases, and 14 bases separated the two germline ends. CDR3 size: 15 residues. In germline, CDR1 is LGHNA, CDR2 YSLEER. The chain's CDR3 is CASSQRSGPSNEQFF. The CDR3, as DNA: TGCGCCAGCAGCCAAAGAAGCGGGCCAAGCAATGAGCAGTTCTTC.

Here the CDR3 reads CASSDRGGNQPQHF. The DNA for the CDR3 is TGTGCCAGCTCGGACAGGGGTGGCAATCAGCCCCAGCATTTT. The chain uses TRBV18 and TRBJ1-5; TRBD1 aligns across 9 bases. J gave up 2 bases and V 6 bases, and 2 bases lay outside the gene matches. The CDR3 spans 14 residues. From germline, CDR1 is KGHSH and CDR2 LQKENI.

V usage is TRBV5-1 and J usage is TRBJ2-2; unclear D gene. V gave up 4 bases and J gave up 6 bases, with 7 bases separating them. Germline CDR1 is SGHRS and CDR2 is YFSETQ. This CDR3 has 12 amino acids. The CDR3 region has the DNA TGCGCCAGCAGCGGTCGGGCCGGGGAGCTGTTTTTT. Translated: CASSGRAGELFF. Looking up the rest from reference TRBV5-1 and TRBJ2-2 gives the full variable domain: KAGVTQTPRYLIKTRGQQVTLSCSPISGHRSVSWYQQTPGQGLQFLFEYFSETQRNKGNFPGRFSGRQFSNSRSEMNVSTLELGDSALYLCASSGRAGELFFGEGSRLTVL.